These 11 T cell receptor beta chains were all obtained from the same sample, sequenced in a study of cytomegalovirus exposure and HLA in healthy donors (dated by TCRdb to about 2017). Library method: the immunoSEQ multiplex PCR assay. For the multiplex PCR, a mixture combining 60 forward primers for TCR Vbeta segments and 13 reverse primers for TCR Jbeta segments was used. Entries here come from immuneACCESS through TCRdb and include only in-frame sequences with V and J called. Some clones fail to appear in such tables; in the studies checked, an unresolved V gene covers under half of the shortfall, and the cause of the remainder is unknown. The sample table lists fewer than 200,000 clones, approximately 80% of them with a count of one. Of the sample, about 11% falls within the top ten clones. Sequenced sample: PBMCs. The receptors come from a man aged 45-65 years in good health and CMV-seropositive.

The chain combines TRBV28 with TRBJ2-7; 11 bases match TRBD1. The CDR3 contains 14 residues. Germline V gives CDR1 MDHEN, CDR2 SYDVKM. The V segment lost 5 bases and the J segment 4 bases; nucleotides outside the gene matches: 4. This CDR3 reads CASSRDRGIYEQYF. For the CDR3, the DNA is TGTGCCAGCAGTCGGGACAGGGGGATTTACGAGCAGTACTTC. Based on the CDR3 plus reference TRBV28 and TRBJ2-7, the full variable domain is DVKVTQSSRYLVKRTGEKVFLECVQDMDHENMFWYRQDPGLGLRLIYFSYDVKMKEKGDIPEGYSVSREKKERFSLILESASTNQTSMYLCASSRDRGIYEQYFGPGTRLTVT.

V is TRBV5-1 and J is TRBJ2-7; D is undetermined. The CDR3 length is 14 residues. Trimming shortened V by 4 bases and J by 0 bases, and 11 bases separated the two germline ends. The V gene's germline CDR1 is SGHRS and CDR2 YFSETQ. CDR3 sequence (DNA): TGCGCCAGCAGCCCCTCCGAGCCCTCCTACGAGCAGTACTTC. It encodes CASSPSEPSYEQYF.

This clone appeared once. The gene calls are TRBV7-3 and TRBJ1-1, with D hard to call. Germline-derived CDR1 and CDR2 are SGHTA and FQGTGA. Trimming removed 3 bases from V and 6 bases from J, with 11 bases in between. There are 13 residues in the CDR3. As DNA, the CDR3 is TGTGCCAGCAGCTTCCTCTTCGGGGCTGAAGCTTTCTTT. This gives the protein CASSFLFGAEAFF.

The chain links TRBV19 to TRBJ1-1, with 7 positions matching TRBD1. The CDR3 loop spans 14 amino acids. The germline CDR1 and CDR2 sequences are LNHDA and SQIVND (reference sequence). V dropped 6 bases and J dropped 1; count of bases not matched to a gene: 5. CDR3 residues: CASSFGTANTEAFF. Written as DNA, the CDR3 is TGTGCCAGTAGCTTCGGGACAGCGAACACTGAAGCTTTCTTT.

The rearrangement uses TRBV19 and TRBJ1-2; the D gene is possibly TRBD1 (6 bases). This CDR3 has 13 amino acids. V shed 3 bases and J shed 6 bases, with 11 bases lying between them. Germline lookup yields CDR1 LNHDA and CDR2 SQIVND (reference sequence). DNA for the CDR3: TGTGCCAGTAGTATCTACAGGGCCGATGGCTACACCTTC. Its translation is CASSIYRADGYTF.

The CDR3 sequence is CSAGRTRRLFF. The CDR3 nucleotides read TGCAGTGCCGGAAGGACACGTCGTCTGTTTTTT. This chain uses TRBV20-1 with TRBJ1-4; the D gene is possibly TRBD1 (5 bases). V was shortened by 6 bases and J by 14 bases, with 16 bases between the two germline ends. CDR3 length equals 11 residues. Germline V gene sequence: CDR1 DFQATT, CDR2 SNEGSKA (reference sequence).

The chain combines TRBV10-3 with TRBJ1-2, with D unresolved. Trimming stripped 4 bases from V and 4 bases from J, with 13 bases between. Per the germline V gene, CDR1 is ENHRY and CDR2 is SYGVKD. The CDR3 extends over 14 amino acids. CDR3 sequence: CAISVEGFGYGYTF. The CDR3 region has the DNA TGTGCCATCAGTGTGGAGGGTTTCGGCTATGGCTACACCTTC.

The V gene is TRBV29-1, the J gene TRBJ1-2, with 7 bases matching TRBD1. V lost 6 bases, J lost 3 bases, and 4 bases stayed unmatched. The CDR3 runs 12 residues. Germline V CDR1 and CDR2: SQVTM, ANQGSEA. CDR3 residues: CSVTGADYGYTF. The CDR3 DNA follows: TGCAGCGTCACAGGGGCAGACTATGGCTACACCTTC.

The sample holds a few counts of this clone. V usage is TRBV5-1 and J usage is TRBJ2-7; 7 bases are shared with TRBD2. V shed 0 bases, J shed 7 bases, and the junction held 4 bases outside the gene matches. In germline, CDR1 is SGHRS, CDR2 YFSETQ. The CDR3 is made up of 13 amino acids. The CDR3 DNA sequence: TGCGCCAGCAGCTTGGACATCGGGGGGGAGCAGTACTTC. This gives the protein CASSLDIGGEQYF.

V is TRBV27 and J is TRBJ1-2; TRBD1 agrees at 8 bases. This CDR3 spans 15 amino acids. Unmatched junction bases numbered 13, after V lost 5 bases and J lost 8 bases. CDR1 and CDR2 from the germline V gene are MNHEY and SMNVEV (reference sequence). For the CDR3, the DNA is TGTGCCAGCAGTGGGTGGGCAGGGGGCGCGGGAGGCTACACCTTC. This sequence encodes CASSGWAGGAGGYTF.

On this clone itself: One end of the junction is discordant with germline, which a read error may explain. The chain couples TRBV7-7 to TRBJ1-1; D remains unclear. The CDR3 length is 13 residues. Per germline, CDR1 SSHAT and CDR2 FNYEAQ (reference sequence). For the CDR3, the DNA is TGTGCTAGCAGCTCCACATTGAACACTGAAGCTTTCTTT. Translating gives CASSSTLNTEAFF.